This TCR beta chain is from a study of OX40 agonist ivuxolimab in advanced cancers. Germline assignment: CDR1 MDHEN and CDR2 SYDVKM. CDR3 length: 13 residues. V was pared by 3 bases and J by 3 bases, with 9 bases between. Generated by immunoSEQ multiplex PCR, the TCRdb table keeps only in-frame clones and is missing some. The sample includes some 60,000 clones, approximately 89% of them seen just once. Sequencing was performed on CD4+ or CD8+ T cells sorted from blood, taken in a trial of the OX40 agonist ivuxolimab. The origin of this receptor is an adult with an advanced solid tumor such as melanoma, head and neck, liver or kidney cancer. The rearrangement uses TRBV28 and TRBJ2-7; D assignment may be TRBD1 or TRBD2 (6 bases each). The CDR3 DNA sequence: TGTGCCAGCAGTTTCCGGGGGCTCTACGAGCAGTACTTC. Protein: CASSFRGLYEQYF.